These T cell receptor beta chains were read from a single sample in a study of T-cell reconstitution after alpha-beta-depleted transplantation in children. TCRdb reprocessed the PCR reads with MiXCR, giving one entry per CDR3 protein. The table has around 500,000 distinct CDR3 sequences, 23% seen once. The sequences come from PBMCs, mostly from graft donor cells, collected 360 days after TCRalphabeta/CD19-depleted stem cell transplant. Receptor source: a boy in the first two years of life who had a stem cell transplant for acute myeloid leukemia, so the T cells may come from the graft donor. Both conserved end residues are part of each CDR3. The D gene is left open where the match is weak. The size entry is marked missing in some rows and otherwise reads once, few, many or a size class.

CDR3nt	CDR3aa	v_gene	j_gene	d_gene	abundance
TGTGCCAGCAGCCCGCTAACAGATCCCAACTCTGGAAACACCATATATTTT	CASSPLTDPNSGNTIYF	TRBV7-9	TRBJ1-3	-	-
TGCAGTGCCCTAGGGAACAGTGGGGCTTTCTTT	CSALGNSGAFF	TRBV20-1	TRBJ1-1	-	-
TGTGCCAGCAGTAACCCAGGGGCGTTACGCCCCTCCTACAATGAGCAGTTCTTC	CASSNPGALRPSYNEQFF	TRBV12-3/TRBV12-4	TRBJ2-1	-	-
TGCAGCGTTGATGGCTGGGGGGGAGGAGTGGACACTGAAGCTTTCTTT	CSVDGWGGGVDTEAFF	TRBV29-1	TRBJ1-1	-	many
TGTGCCAGCAGTGATGGCCACCTCTCCTACGAGCAGTACTTC	CASSDGHLSYEQYF	TRBV2	TRBJ2-7	-	many
TGCGCCAGCAGCCCGCGGACAACAGGGGCGTACAATGAGCAGTTCTTC	CASSPRTTGAYNEQFF	TRBV4-3	TRBJ2-1	TRBD1	few
TGTGCCAGCACCCACCCCACACAGGGGAGGGATACGCAGTATTTT	CASTHPTQGRDTQYF	TRBV12-3/TRBV12-4	TRBJ2-3	-	many
TGCAGTGCTAGACAGGGAGGGGCGCAGTATTTT	CSARQGGAQYF	TRBV20-1	TRBJ2-3	TRBD2	few
TGTGCCAGCAGTCACCAGATGGGGGGGACAGACCTCACAGATACGCAGTATTTT	CASSHQMGGTDLTDTQYF	TRBV7-2	TRBJ2-3	-	many
TGCGCCAGCAGTGAATGGGCAGGGGCGAATGAAAAACTGTTTTTT	CASSEWAGANEKLFF	TRBV10-2	TRBJ1-4	-	-
TGCAGTGCTAGAGTCACCGGGGGAGGCTACGAGCAGTACTTC	CSARVTGGGYEQYF	TRBV20-1	TRBJ2-7	-	few
TGTGCCAGCAGCCAAGGACTAGCGGCTGACGAGCAGTACTTC	CASSQGLAADEQYF	TRBV7-2	TRBJ2-7	TRBD2	-
TGTGCCAGCAGCCTTTCGCGGGTGTCCTTTAACTATGGCTACACCTTC	CASSLSRVSFNYGYTF	TRBV6-5	TRBJ1-2	-	many
TGTGCCATCAGTGAGTCTGGCGGAGACACAGATACGCAGTATTTT	CAISESGGDTDTQYF	TRBV10-3	TRBJ2-3	-	-
TGCAGTGGCAACAGGGGTCAAAACATTCAGTACTTC	CSGNRGQNIQYF	TRBV20-1	TRBJ2-4	TRBD1	many
TGTGCCAGCAGTTACTCGAAGGCCGCGGGCACAGATACGCAGTATTTT	CASSYSKAAGTDTQYF	TRBV6-5	TRBJ2-3	-	many
TGCAGTGCTAGTCGGGGATCTCATCGTAACTATGGCTACACCTTC	CSASRGSHRNYGYTF	TRBV20-1	TRBJ1-2	-	few
TGCAGCGTTGGCAAGTTCACAGATACGCAGTATTTT	CSVGKFTDTQYF	TRBV29-1	TRBJ2-3	-	many
TGCGCCAGCAGCCATGCACCTCAGGGGAACTTTCAAGAGACCCAGTACTTC	CASSHAPQGNFQETQYF	TRBV4-3	TRBJ2-5	-	many
TGTGCCAGCAGTGCCGGGCCGGGGGGACCCTACGAGCAGTACTTC	CASSAGPGGPYEQYF	TRBV12-3/TRBV12-4	TRBJ2-7	TRBD2	-
TGTGCCAGCAGCCCGGGACAGGCCAACACCGGGGAGCTGTTTTTT	CASSPGQANTGELFF	TRBV7-3	TRBJ2-2	TRBD1	many
TGCGCCAGCAGCTTGGCCAGACTAGCGGGGGGTGGAGATACGCAGTATTTT	CASSLARLAGGGDTQYF	TRBV5-1	TRBJ2-3	TRBD2	-
TGTGCCAGCAGTGTGGAGAAAACCCCCACAGATACGCAGTATTTT	CASSVEKTPTDTQYF	TRBV6-1	TRBJ2-3	-	many
TGCAGCGCCGGGACTAGCGGGGGGCCCCAAGAGACCCAGTACTTC	CSAGTSGGPQETQYF	TRBV29-1	TRBJ2-5	TRBD2	once
TGTGCCAGCAGTTACAGGTCAGGGCACACGCACACTGAGCAGTTCTTC	CASSYRSGHTHTEQFF	TRBV6-5	TRBJ2-1	-	-
TGTGCCAGCAGTTACTCGCCGACAAGCACAGATACGCAGTATTTT	CASSYSPTSTDTQYF	TRBV6-5	TRBJ2-3	-	many
TGTGCCAGCGGGAGTAGCGGGGGACGCACAGATACGCAGTATTTT	CASGSSGGRTDTQYF	TRBV12-3/TRBV12-4	TRBJ2-3	TRBD2	many
TGCAGTGCTAGTAGGGGCCACTGGGAGCGGGATGAAAAACTGTTTTTT	CSASRGHWERDEKLFF	TRBV20-1	TRBJ1-4	-	few
TGTGCCATCGGTGATTGGAGGTCTGGAAACACCATATATTTT	CAIGDWRSGNTIYF	TRBV10-3	TRBJ1-3	-	once
TGCGCCAGCAGTGACCCGACAGGGGCTAATTCACCCCTCCACTTT	CASSDPTGANSPLHF	TRBV10-2	TRBJ1-6	TRBD1	-
TGTGCCAGCAGCGTAGGAGAAATCTATGGCTACACCTTC	CASSVGEIYGYTF	TRBV9	TRBJ1-2	-	-
TGTGCCAGCGCTCCGACCACAGCCAAAAACATTCAGTACTTC	CASAPTTAKNIQYF	TRBV6-2/TRBV6-3	TRBJ2-4	-	many
TGTGCCAGCGGCCGCCTAGCGCCCACCGGGGAGCTGTTTTTT	CASGRLAPTGELFF	TRBV27	TRBJ2-2	-	-
TGTGCCACCAGCAGAGATCGGCTAGCGGGGGGAGACAATGAGCAGTTCTTC	CATSRDRLAGGDNEQFF	TRBV15	TRBJ2-1	TRBD2	many
TGCAGCGTTCCAGAGACAGGGGGCGAGATGTTTTTT	CSVPETGGEMFF	TRBV29-1	TRBJ1-4	TRBD1	few
TGCGCCAGCAGCTCGCCCGAGGAGGATTTCACAGATACGCAGTATTTT	CASSSPEEDFTDTQYF	TRBV5-1	TRBJ2-3	-	many
TGCAGCGTTGTGAGGCAGGGAGGGTTCGTGAGCACTGAAGCTTTCTTT	CSVVRQGGFVSTEAFF	TRBV29-1	TRBJ1-1	-	few
TGCAGTGCCCACCAGGGGGGGACAGATACGCAGTATTTT	CSAHQGGTDTQYF	TRBV20-1	TRBJ2-3	-	many
TGTGCCAGCAGTTCCTACGGGGGGTCATACAATGAGCAGTTCTTC	CASSSYGGSYNEQFF	TRBV6-5	TRBJ2-1	TRBD2	-
TGCGCCAGCAGTGAGCCATACGCTGGGGCCAATGAGCAGTTCTTC	CASSEPYAGANEQFF	TRBV10-2	TRBJ2-1	-	few
TGCGCCAGCAGTGGGCCTGGGACAGGGAACACTGAAGCTTTCTTT	CASSGPGTGNTEAFF	TRBV10-1	TRBJ1-1	TRBD1	-